The clone carrying this T cell receptor (beta chain) showed up just once. The method was immunoSEQ multiplex PCR; TCRdb's version includes in-frame clones alone and lacks a portion of them. This sample has 75,000 to 95,000 clones, with 75% to 95% found just once. This CDR3 spans 15 amino acids. Per germline, CDR1 SEHNR and CDR2 FQNEAQ (reference sequence). With 3 bases removed from V and 0 bases from J, the gap between germline ends came to 12 bases. This sample was taken from a study of T cell changes during pregnancy in multiple sclerosis. The V and J genes are TRBV7-9 and TRBJ2-7; TRBD1 is a possible D gene (6 bases). This clonotype was sampled from a female donor in good health, enrolled as a control in a pregnancy study. The sample was peripheral blood, taken in the first trimester of pregnancy. In DNA form, the CDR3 reads TGTGCCAGCAGCTTGACAGGCCCGAGCTCCTACGAGCAGTACTTC. Translating gives CASSLTGPSSYEQYF.